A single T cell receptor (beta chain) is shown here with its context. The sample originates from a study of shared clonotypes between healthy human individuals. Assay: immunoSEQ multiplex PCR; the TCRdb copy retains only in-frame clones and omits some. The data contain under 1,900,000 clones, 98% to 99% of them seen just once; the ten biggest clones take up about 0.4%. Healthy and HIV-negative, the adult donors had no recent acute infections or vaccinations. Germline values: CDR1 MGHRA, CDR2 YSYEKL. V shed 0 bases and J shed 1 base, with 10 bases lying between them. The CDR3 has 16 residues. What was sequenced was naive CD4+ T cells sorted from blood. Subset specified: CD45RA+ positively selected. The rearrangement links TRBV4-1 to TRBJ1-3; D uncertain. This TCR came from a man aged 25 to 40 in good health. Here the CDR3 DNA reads TGCGCCAGCAGCCAAGAGTCCGAGATGTCTGGAAACACCATATATTTT. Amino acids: CASSQESEMSGNTIYF.